The 25 T cell receptor beta chains below all came from one sample that was sequenced in a study of blood T cell repertoires in COVID-19. Assay used: immunoSEQ multiplex PCR; TCRdb lists only in-frame clones, some missing. The sample yields 210,000 or so clones, 70% to 90% seen once. What was sequenced was peripheral blood. These receptors originate from a woman aged 40 to 50 with acute or convalescent COVID-19.

The chain combines TRBV5-5 with TRBJ2-1; D is possibly TRBD2 (6 bases). Looked up from germline, CDR1 is SGHKS and CDR2 is YYEKEE (reference sequence). V lost 2 bases and J lost 4, with 13 bases in between. The CDR3 totals 15 residues. CDR3 DNA sequence: TGTGCCAGCAGCTTATCCGGGGGAGATTACAATGAGCAGTTCTTC. It translates to CASSLSGGDYNEQFF.

V usage is TRBV3-1 (or the pseudogene TRBV3-2) and J usage is TRBJ2-3; D is perhaps TRBD1 (5 bases). Germline loops: CDR1 LGHDT, CDR2 YNNKEL (reference sequence). Deletions cut 0 bases from V and 3 bases from J, with 13 bases between. The CDR3 loop spans 16 amino acids. For the CDR3, the DNA is TGTGCCAGCAGCCAAGATTTGGGCAGGGATACAGATACGCAGTATTTT. Amino acids: CASSQDLGRDTDTQYF.

The chain recombines TRBV6-4 with TRBJ2-3; TRBD2 matches at 16 bases. V lost 3 bases to trimming and J lost 2 bases; unmatched junction nucleotides: 2. The CDR3 is 17 amino acids. Germline V gene sequence: CDR1 MRHNA, CDR2 SNTAGT. The CDR3 bases are TGTGCCAGCAGTGAGGGACTAGCGGGGGGGACCACAGATACGCAGTATTTT. Residues: CASSEGLAGGTTDTQYF.

J is TRBJ2-3 and V is TRBV5-1; no firm D call. Germline V CDR1 and CDR2: SGHRS, YFSETQ. V was pared by 0 bases and J by 2 bases, with 13 bases between. This CDR3 comprises 16 residues. The CDR3 nucleotides are TGCGCCAGCAGCTTGGCCCTTAAGCGCGACACAGATACGCAGTATTTT. It translates to CASSLALKRDTDTQYF.

The chain recombines TRBV5-4 with TRBJ2-7; possible D gene TRBD1, 7 bases. Germline loops: CDR1 SGHNT, CDR2 YYREEE (reference sequence). Deletions cut 4 bases from V and 7 bases from J, with 15 bases between. The CDR3 totals 13 residues. Here the CDR3 DNA reads TGTGCCAGCAGCCTAGGACAGGCGGGAGAGCAGTACGTC. Protein product: CASSLGQAGEQYV.

This clone has just a few counts. The rearrangement uses TRBV19 and TRBJ2-1; 8 nucleotides match TRBD1. Trimming cost V 5 bases and J 8 bases; bases outside gene matches: 11. This CDR3 has 15 residues. The germline gives CDR1 LNHDA, CDR2 SQIVND (reference sequence). CDR3 in amino acids: CASSPGTGGRDEQFF. As DNA, the CDR3 is TGTGCCAGTAGTCCCGGGACAGGAGGAAGGGATGAGCAGTTCTTC.

The chain couples TRBV19 to TRBJ1-2; 10 nucleotides line up with TRBD1. Germline V gene data show CDR1 as LNHDA and CDR2 as SQIVND (reference sequence). V shed 4 bases, J shed 4 bases, and the junction held 9 bases outside the gene matches. This CDR3 comprises 16 residues. In nucleotides, the CDR3 is TGTGCCAGTAGTACTCCTGACAGGGGGCGCGGCTATGGCTACACCTTC. This translates into CASSTPDRGRGYGYTF.

This chain links TRBV19 with TRBJ1-5; the D is unclear. The CDR3 totals 13 residues. Germline CDR1 is LNHDA and CDR2 is SQIVND (reference sequence). V was shortened by 7 bases and J by 2 bases, with 9 bases between the two germline ends. CDR3 sequence: CASTIQGNQPQHF. The CDR3 DNA reads TGTGCCAGTACCATCCAGGGCAATCAGCCCCAGCATTTT. Supplemented by reference TRBV19 and TRBJ1-5, the full variable domain reads DGGITQSPKYLFRKEGQNVTLSCEQNLNHDAMYWYRQDPGQGLRLIYYSQIVNDFQKGDIAEGYSVSREKKESFPLTVTSAQKNPTAFYLCASTIQGNQPQHFGDGTRLSIL.

Points on this clone: At the DNA level, this CDR3 is encoded by other sequences in the same sample as well. The chain is built from TRBV2 and TRBJ1-5, with D perhaps matching TRBD1 (6 bases). The CDR3 is 14 residues long. V lost 4 bases and J 4 bases, leaving 11 bases between the germline ends. In germline, CDR1 is SNHLY, CDR2 FYNNEI. The chain's CDR3 is CASSVRQANQPQHF. The CDR3 nucleotides read TGTGCCAGCAGTGTCAGACAGGCAAATCAGCCCCAGCATTTT. Based on the CDR3 plus reference TRBV2 and TRBJ1-5, the full variable domain is EPEVTQTPSHQVTQMGQEVILRCVPISNHLYFYWYRQILGQKVEFLVSFYNNEISEKSEIFDDQFSVERPDGSNFTLKIRSTKLEDSAMYFCASSVRQANQPQHFGDGTRLSIL.

The gene calls are TRBV6-1 and TRBJ1-1, with 8 bases that match TRBD1. Losses at the gene ends were 1 base for V and 0 bases for J; bases not matched to a gene: 4. Germline V gene lookup returns CDR1 MNHNS and CDR2 SASEGT. The CDR3 extends over 16 amino acids. The CDR3 DNA reads as TGTGCCAGCAGTGAAGGCAGGGGGCCCCTGAACACTGAAGCTTTCTTT. It translates to CASSEGRGPLNTEAFF.

V is TRBV2 and J is TRBJ1-6; TRBD1 is a possible D gene (6 bases). The CDR3 contains 16 residues. In germline, CDR1 is SNHLY, CDR2 FYNNEI. The ends were cut back, 6 bases at V and 4 bases at J, with 16 bases in the middle. CDR3 nucleotide sequence: TGTGCCAGCAGACCCTCGGACAGACTTTATAATTCACCCCTCCACTTT. This translates into CASRPSDRLYNSPLHF.

This chain connects TRBV15 to TRBJ2-7; TRBD1 is a possible D gene (6 bases). Germline V gene data show CDR1 as LNHNV and CDR2 as YYDKDF (reference sequence). This CDR3 comprises 15 residues. Trimming took off 1 base at V and 0 bases at J, with 10 bases between the two ends. The chain's CDR3 is CATSRGRGSSYEQYV. The CDR3 region has the DNA TGTGCCACCAGCAGAGGCAGGGGCAGCTCCTACGAGCAGTACGTC.

The chain joins TRBV21-1 to TRBJ2-7; TRBD2 is the table's D call and was not checked against the DNA. TRBV21-1 is a recognized pseudogene. The CDR3 loop spans 16 amino acids. CDR3 nucleotides: TGTGCCAGCAGCAGCACTAGGTCCCCTAACCCCTACGAGCAGTACGTC. It encodes CASSSTRSPNPYEQYV.

This clone appeared once. This sequence joins TRBV20-1 and TRBJ2-2; D remains unclear. This CDR3 has 11 residues. Per germline, CDR1 DFQATT and CDR2 SNEGSKA (reference sequence). The V gene lost 5 bases and the J gene lost 2 bases, with 3 bases spanning the gap. The CDR3 reads CSAPNTGELFF. The CDR3 DNA reads as TGCAGTGCTCCTAACACCGGGGAGCTGTTTTTT.

The chain employs TRBV5-6 and TRBJ1-4, with 7 bases identical to TRBD1. V lost 3 bases to trimming and J lost 5 bases; unmatched junction nucleotides: 4. This CDR3 is 14 amino acids long. Germline V gene data show CDR1 as SGHDT and CDR2 as YYEEEE. The CDR3 loop reads CASSWTGLNEKLFF. The CDR3 DNA follows: TGTGCCAGCAGCTGGACAGGTCTCAATGAAAAACTGTTTTTT.

This clone was detected a few times. The chain combines TRBV2 with TRBJ1-2; 9 bases are a match to TRBD1. The CDR3 covers 15 residues. With V trimmed by 7 bases and J by 5 bases, 11 bases remained unmatched. Germline V lookup: CDR1 SNHLY, CDR2 FYNNEI. CDR3: CASKTKGQGGYGYTF. CDR3 in DNA: TGTGCCAGCAAAACTAAGGGACAGGGAGGATATGGCTACACCTTC.

The chain joins TRBV2 to TRBJ1-5; D gene unclear. Germline loops: CDR1 SNHLY, CDR2 FYNNEI. V was clipped by 4 bases and J by 7 bases, with 14 bases between them. This CDR3 has 14 amino acids. Here the CDR3 reads CASSVEAGRQPQHF. The CDR3 region has the DNA TGTGCCAGCAGTGTGGAAGCCGGGAGGCAGCCCCAGCATTTT.

The chain combines TRBV5-4 with TRBJ1-3, with D unclear. Germline V gene lookup returns CDR1 SGHNT and CDR2 YYREEE (reference sequence). The V end was cut by 0 bases, the J end by 0 bases, with 4 bases between. The CDR3 runs to 14 residues. Here the CDR3 DNA reads TGTGCCAGCAGCTTGGGAGTCTCTGGAAACACCATATATTTT. Translated, it gives CASSLGVSGNTIYF.

This clone was observed a few times. The chain recombines TRBV18 with TRBJ2-1; TRBD2 aligns across 11 bases. This CDR3 comprises 15 residues. In germline, CDR1 is KGHSH, CDR2 LQKENI. Trimming took 5 bases from V and 5 from J; bases not matched to a gene: 5. Here the CDR3 DNA reads TGTGCCAGCTCAAGGGGGGGACTAGCGGACAATGAGCAGTTCTTC. It codes for CASSRGGLADNEQFF.

The chain recombines TRBV5-1 with TRBJ1-3, with D possibly TRBD1 on 6 matching bases. Germline V gives CDR1 SGHRS, CDR2 YFSETQ. This CDR3 comprises 17 residues. V dropped 1 base and J dropped 0 bases, with 14 bases sitting between them. CDR3 nucleotides: TGCGCCAGCAGCTTGAGTGACAGGTTGAGCTCTGGAAACACCATATATTTT. This gives the protein CASSLSDRLSSGNTIYF.

V is TRBV7-9 and J is TRBJ2-2, with 7 bases lining up with TRBD1. Germline CDR1 is SEHNR and CDR2 is FQNEAQ (reference sequence). V trimming: 1 base; J trimming: 0 bases; junction bases outside the gene matches: 8. The CDR3 is 18 residues long. CDR3 coding DNA: TGTGCCAGCAGCTTAGTACCGAACAGGGGAACGAACACCGGGGAGCTGTTTTTT. It is translated as CASSLVPNRGTNTGELFF.

The V call is TRBV19, the J call TRBJ1-1, with 8 bases that match TRBD1. Trimming cost V 6 bases and J 4 bases; bases outside gene matches: 10. This CDR3 comprises 15 residues. Looked up from germline, CDR1 is LNHDA and CDR2 is SQIVND (reference sequence). The CDR3 DNA reads as TGTGCCAGTAGGCGACTGACAGGGGTGGCCACTGAAGCTTTCTTT. This sequence encodes CASRRLTGVATEAFF. Supplemented by reference TRBV19 and TRBJ1-1, the full variable domain reads DGGITQSPKYLFRKEGQNVTLSCEQNLNHDAMYWYRQDPGQGLRLIYYSQIVNDFQKGDIAEGYSVSREKKESFPLTVTSAQKNPTAFYLCASRRLTGVATEAFFGQGTRLTVV.

The V and J genes are TRBV19 and TRBJ1-2; 12 bases agree with TRBD1. Trimming took 8 bases from V and 7 from J; bases not matched to a gene: 8. This CDR3 has 14 residues. Germline CDR1 LNHDA, CDR2 SQIVND (reference sequence). The CDR3 nucleotides read TGTGCCAGTTGGGATGGGACAGGGGGCTTTGGCTACACCTTC. It is translated as CASWDGTGGFGYTF.

The rearrangement links TRBV5-1 to TRBJ1-3; D is undetermined. V dropped 0 bases and J dropped 0 bases, with 7 bases sitting between them. This CDR3 comprises 15 residues. Germline-derived CDR1 and CDR2 are SGHRS and YFSETQ. As DNA, the CDR3 is TGCGCCAGCAGCTTGGGGCAGTACTCTGGAAACACCATATATTTT. This encodes CASSLGQYSGNTIYF.

The rearrangement uses TRBV7-9 and TRBJ1-2; the D is unclear. The germline V gene has CDR1 SEHNR and CDR2 FQNEAQ (reference sequence). Trimming cost V 5 bases and J 6 bases, with 13 bases left between them. The CDR3 has 13 amino acids. The chain's CDR3 is CASSPSGGNGYTF. The CDR3 DNA reads as TGTGCCAGCAGCCCTAGCGGCGGGAATGGCTACACCTTC.